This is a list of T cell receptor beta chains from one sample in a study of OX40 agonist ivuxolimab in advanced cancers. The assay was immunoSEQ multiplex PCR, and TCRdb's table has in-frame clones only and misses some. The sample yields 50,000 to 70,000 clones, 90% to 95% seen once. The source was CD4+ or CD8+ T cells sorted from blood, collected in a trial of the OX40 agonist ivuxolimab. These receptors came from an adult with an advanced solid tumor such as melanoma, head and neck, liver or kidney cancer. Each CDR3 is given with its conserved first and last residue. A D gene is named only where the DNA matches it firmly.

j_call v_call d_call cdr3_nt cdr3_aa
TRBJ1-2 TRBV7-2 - TGTGCCAGCAGCCCCCCCTTGGCAGTTAACTATGGCTACACCTTC CASSPPLAVNYGYTF
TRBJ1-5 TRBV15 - TGTGCCACCAGCAACCCCCTCGGAGGCAATCAGCCCCAGCATTTT CATSNPLGGNQPQHF
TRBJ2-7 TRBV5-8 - TGTGCCAGCAGCCCAGAGGGGGGCAGGGCCATCGAGCAGTACTTC CASSPEGGRAIEQYF
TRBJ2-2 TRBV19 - TGTGCCAGTAGTATATTCACAGCGATCTTTCTCACCGGGGAGCTGTTTTTT CASSIFTAIFLTGELFF
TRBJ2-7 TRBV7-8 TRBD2 TGTGCCAGCAGCTTGGGACTATCCTACGAGCAGTACTTC CASSLGLSYEQYF
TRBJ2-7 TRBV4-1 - TGCGCCAGCAGCCAAGATCTGAAGGACGGATTCTACGAGCAGTACTTC CASSQDLKDGFYEQYF
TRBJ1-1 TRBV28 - TGTGCCAGCAGTGTCGCAGGGGCCACTGAAGCTTTCTTT CASSVAGATEAFF
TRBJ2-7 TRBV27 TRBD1 TGTGCCACCCGTACCGGGACAGGGATCTCCGAGCAGTACTTC CATRTGTGISEQYF
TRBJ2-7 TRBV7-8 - TGTGCCAGCAGCTTATATGAGGGGCTCCACTACGAGCAGTACTTC CASSLYEGLHYEQYF
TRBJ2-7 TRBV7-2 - TGTGCCAGCAGCTTAGCGGCCGGGAGAACCTACGAGCAGTACTTC CASSLAAGRTYEQYF